This T cell receptor (beta chain) was observed in a study of regulatory T cells in long-lasting Graves disease. Overall study results and limits: Graves' patients with persistent disease showed TCR diversity lower than patients newly diagnosed. TRBV28, TRBJ1-2 and TRBJ2-5 were segments that persistent disease favored.

This clonotype appeared many times. Its antigen is currently unknown. Time point reported: newly diagnosed GD, antithyroid drugs for less than 3 months. The TCR library was prepared using RNA isolated from PBMCs. Germline CDR1 and CDR2: ENHRY and SYGVKD. This CDR3 contains 15 residues. V lost 2 bases, J lost 3 bases, and 2 bases stayed unmatched. Construction of the TCR beta libraries employed iRepertoire HTBI primers in conjunction with Arm-PCR of CDR3 regions. One entry per CDR3 protein, called by TCRdb with MiXCR from the multiplex PCR reads. The sample shows about 440,000 distinct CDR3 sequences, around 15% of them seen only once. These data are also associated with another study on T cells in Graves' hyperthyroidism and ophthalmopathy. This second study says: Diagnostic assessment was based on clinical symptoms, serum thyroxine and TRAb, thyroid ultrasound and orbital computed tomography. First-round RT-PCR of the TCR CDR3 relied on the HTBI primer set.

This clonotype was sampled from a woman aged 18-30 years with Graves disease. This sequence joins TRBV10-3 and TRBJ2-1, with 9 bases aligning to TRBD2. Source: peripheral blood mononuclear cells (PBMCs), taken at new diagnosis, from a patient treated with antithyroid drugs. CDR3: CAISEVAGVYNEQFF. In nucleotides, the CDR3 is TGTGCCATCAGTGAGGTAGCGGGAGTCTACAATGAGCAGTTCTTC.